This T cell receptor (beta chain) comes out of a study of CD8 T cells in ankylosing spondylitis. V was pared by 4 bases and J by 9 bases, with 12 bases of the junction left unmatched. The CDR3 is made up of 14 amino acids. Germline V gives CDR1 MDHEN, CDR2 SYDVKM. Each TCR beta library was made by quantitative 5'-RACE that incorporated molecular barcodes. Each CDR3 protein gets one entry after TCRdb re-called the 5' RACE reads with MiXCR. This sample has a few hundred thousand distinct CDR3 sequences; 20% to 25% occur once, and the top ten carry about a sixth. Study-wide points: Reactive arthritis synovial fluid and blood were previously reported to contain some motif variants. Clones that were linked to disease were CD8+ and were relatively rare in peripheral blood. One TCR beta motif, made up of roughly eight highly homologous variants, appeared characteristic of ankylosing spondylitis blood. Reported data indicate significant enrichment of disease-linked clones within matched ankylosing spondylitis synovial fluid.

Regarding this clonotype: Its antigen remains unknown.

V usage is TRBV28 and J usage is TRBJ2-7, with 7 bases identical to TRBD2. This clonotype was obtained from a male donor with ankylosing spondylitis. The sample comprised blood, either unsorted or a sorted T cell fraction (not recorded which). The CDR3 loop reads CASSWSSGLGGQYF. The DNA for the CDR3 is TGTGCCAGCAGTTGGTCTAGCGGCTTGGGGGGGCAGTACTTC.